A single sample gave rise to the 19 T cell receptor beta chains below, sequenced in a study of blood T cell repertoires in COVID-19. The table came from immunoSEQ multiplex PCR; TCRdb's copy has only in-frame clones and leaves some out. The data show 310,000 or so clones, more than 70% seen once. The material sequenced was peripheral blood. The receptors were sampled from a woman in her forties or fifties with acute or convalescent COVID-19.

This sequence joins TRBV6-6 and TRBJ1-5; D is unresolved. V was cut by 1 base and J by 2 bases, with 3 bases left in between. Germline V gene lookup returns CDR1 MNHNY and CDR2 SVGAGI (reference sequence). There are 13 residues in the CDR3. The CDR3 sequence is CASSYLGNQPQHF. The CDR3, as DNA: TGTGCCAGCAGTTACTTAGGCAATCAGCCCCAGCATTTT.

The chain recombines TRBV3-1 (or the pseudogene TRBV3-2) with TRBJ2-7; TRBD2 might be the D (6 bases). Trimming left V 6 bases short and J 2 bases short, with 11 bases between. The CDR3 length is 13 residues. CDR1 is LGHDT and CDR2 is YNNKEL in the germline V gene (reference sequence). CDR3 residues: CASSAWGAYEQYF. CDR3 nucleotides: TGTGCCAGCAGTGCATGGGGGGCCTACGAGCAGTACTTC.

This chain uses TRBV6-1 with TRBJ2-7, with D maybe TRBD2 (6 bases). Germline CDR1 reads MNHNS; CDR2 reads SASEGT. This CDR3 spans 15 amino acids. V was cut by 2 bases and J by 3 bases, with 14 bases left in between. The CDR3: CASSELYGTGYEQYF. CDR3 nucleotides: TGTGCCAGCAGTGAATTGTATGGGACTGGCTACGAGCAGTACTTC.

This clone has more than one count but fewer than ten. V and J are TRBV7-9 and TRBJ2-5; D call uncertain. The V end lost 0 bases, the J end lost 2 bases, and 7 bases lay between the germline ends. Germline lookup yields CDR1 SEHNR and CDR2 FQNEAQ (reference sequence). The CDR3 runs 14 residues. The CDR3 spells CASSLATEQETQYF. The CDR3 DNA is TGTGCCAGCAGCTTAGCTACAGAACAAGAGACCCAGTACTTC.

The CDR3 loop is CASSYGAGRRETQYF. CDR3 nucleotide sequence: TGTGCCAGCAGTTACGGAGCGGGAAGGAGAGAGACCCAGTACTTC. The chain combines TRBV6-5 with TRBJ2-5; the match to TRBD2 covers 7 bases. After removal of 2 bases from V and 4 bases from J, the junction contained 7 bases not matched to a gene. The CDR3 is 15 residues long. Germline assignment: CDR1 MNHEY and CDR2 SVGAGI.

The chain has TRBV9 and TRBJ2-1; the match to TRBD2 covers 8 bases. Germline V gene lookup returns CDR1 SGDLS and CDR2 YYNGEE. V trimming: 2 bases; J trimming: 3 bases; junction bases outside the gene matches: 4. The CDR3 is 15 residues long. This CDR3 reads CASSVGTRVYNEQFF. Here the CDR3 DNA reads TGTGCCAGCAGCGTCGGGACTAGGGTCTACAATGAGCAGTTCTTC.

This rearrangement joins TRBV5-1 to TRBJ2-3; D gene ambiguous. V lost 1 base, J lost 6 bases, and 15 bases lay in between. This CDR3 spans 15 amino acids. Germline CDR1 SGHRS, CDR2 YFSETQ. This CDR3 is CASSLSGPEVDTQYF. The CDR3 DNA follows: TGCGCCAGCAGCTTGAGTGGGCCCGAAGTGGATACGCAGTATTTT.

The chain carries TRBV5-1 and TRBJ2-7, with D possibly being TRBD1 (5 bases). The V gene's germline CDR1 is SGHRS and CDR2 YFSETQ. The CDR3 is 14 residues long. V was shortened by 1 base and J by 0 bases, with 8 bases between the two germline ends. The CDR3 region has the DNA TGCGCCAGCAGCTTGAGAACAGGCTCCTACGAGCAGTACTTC. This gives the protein CASSLRTGSYEQYF. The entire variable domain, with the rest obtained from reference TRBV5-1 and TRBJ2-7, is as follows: KAGVTQTPRYLIKTRGQQVTLSCSPISGHRSVSWYQQTPGQGLQFLFEYFSETQRNKGNFPGRFSGRQFSNSRSEMNVSTLELGDSALYLCASSLRTGSYEQYFGPGTRLTVT.

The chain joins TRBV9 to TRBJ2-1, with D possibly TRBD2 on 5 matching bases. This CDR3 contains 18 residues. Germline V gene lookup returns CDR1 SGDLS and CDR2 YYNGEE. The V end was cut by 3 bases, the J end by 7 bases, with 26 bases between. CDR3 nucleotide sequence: TGTGCCAGCAGCGAAACGGAGGTCCCCATCCCGGCTCGGAATGAGCAGTTCTTC. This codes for CASSETEVPIPARNEQFF.

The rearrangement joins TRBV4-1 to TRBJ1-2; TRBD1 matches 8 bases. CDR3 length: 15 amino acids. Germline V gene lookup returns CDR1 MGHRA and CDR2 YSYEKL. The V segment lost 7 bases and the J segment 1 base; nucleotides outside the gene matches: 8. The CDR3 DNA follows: TGCGCCAGCAAGGTGGACAGGGCAATTAACTATGGCTACACCTTC. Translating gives CASKVDRAINYGYTF.

The CDR3 DNA follows: TGTGCCACCACCGAACCTAACGCGAAAGGCTACACCTTC. The encoded protein is CATTEPNAKGYTF. The chain recombines TRBV28 with TRBJ1-2; D unclear. This CDR3 is 13 amino acids long. Germline V gene lookup returns CDR1 MDHEN and CDR2 SYDVKM. V dropped 10 bases and J dropped 8 bases, with 20 bases sitting between them.

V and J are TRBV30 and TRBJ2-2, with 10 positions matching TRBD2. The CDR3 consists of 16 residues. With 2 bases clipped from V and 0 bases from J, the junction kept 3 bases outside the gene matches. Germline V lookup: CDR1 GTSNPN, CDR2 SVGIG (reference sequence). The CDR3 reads CAWSPSGRANTGELFF. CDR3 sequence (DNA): TGTGCCTGGAGTCCGAGCGGGAGGGCGAACACCGGGGAGCTGTTTTTT.

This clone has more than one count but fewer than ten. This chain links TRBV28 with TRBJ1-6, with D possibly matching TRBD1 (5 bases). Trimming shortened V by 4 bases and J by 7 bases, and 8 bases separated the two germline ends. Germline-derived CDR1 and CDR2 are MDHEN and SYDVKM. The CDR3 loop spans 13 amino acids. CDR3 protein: CASSWTQNSPLHF. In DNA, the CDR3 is TGTGCCAGCAGTTGGACACAAAATTCACCCCTCCACTTT.

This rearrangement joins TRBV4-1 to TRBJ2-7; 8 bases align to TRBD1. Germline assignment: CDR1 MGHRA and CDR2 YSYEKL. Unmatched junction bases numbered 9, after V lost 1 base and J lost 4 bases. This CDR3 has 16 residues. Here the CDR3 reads CASSQGQGTLRYEQYF. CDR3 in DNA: TGCGCCAGCAGCCAAGGACAGGGGACTTTAAGGTACGAGCAGTACTTC.

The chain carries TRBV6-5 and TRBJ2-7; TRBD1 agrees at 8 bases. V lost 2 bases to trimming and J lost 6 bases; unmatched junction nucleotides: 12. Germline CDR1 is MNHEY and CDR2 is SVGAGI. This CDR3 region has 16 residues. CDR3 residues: CASSYIGGQGFIEQYF. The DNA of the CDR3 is TGTGCCAGCAGTTACATCGGAGGACAGGGCTTTATCGAGCAGTACTTC.

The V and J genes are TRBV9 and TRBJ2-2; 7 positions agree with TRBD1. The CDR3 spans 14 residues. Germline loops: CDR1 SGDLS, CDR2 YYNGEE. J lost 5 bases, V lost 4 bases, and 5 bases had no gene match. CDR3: CASSPRTGTGELFF. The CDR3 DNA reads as TGTGCCAGCAGCCCCCGGACAGGTACCGGGGAGCTGTTTTTT.

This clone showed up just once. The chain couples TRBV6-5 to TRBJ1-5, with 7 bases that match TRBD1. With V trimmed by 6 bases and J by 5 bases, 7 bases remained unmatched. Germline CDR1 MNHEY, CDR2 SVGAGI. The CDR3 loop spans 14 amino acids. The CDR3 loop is CASRTGQADQPQHF. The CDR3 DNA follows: TGTGCCAGCAGAACCGGACAGGCCGATCAGCCCCAGCATTTT.

The CDR3 DNA is TGTGCCAGTAGTATAGAAAGGAGGGGCGGCACAGATACGCAGTATTTT. Translating it yields CASSIERRGGTDTQYF. The chain combines TRBV19 with TRBJ2-3, with D perhaps matching TRBD2 (6 bases). The CDR3 has 16 residues. In germline, CDR1 is LNHDA, CDR2 SQIVND (reference sequence). The germline V and J ends were trimmed by 0 bases and 1 base, with 11 bases remaining between them. Supplemented by reference TRBV19 and TRBJ2-3, the full variable domain reads DGGITQSPKYLFRKEGQNVTLSCEQNLNHDAMYWYRQDPGQGLRLIYYSQIVNDFQKGDIAEGYSVSREKKESFPLTVTSAQKNPTAFYLCASSIERRGGTDTQYFGPGTRLTVL.

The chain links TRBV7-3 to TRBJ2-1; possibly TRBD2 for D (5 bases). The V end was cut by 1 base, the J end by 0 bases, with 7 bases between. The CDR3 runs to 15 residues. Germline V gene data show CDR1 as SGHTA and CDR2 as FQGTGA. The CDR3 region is CASSLRGSSYNEQFF. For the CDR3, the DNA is TGTGCCAGCAGCTTAAGAGGGAGCTCCTACAATGAGCAGTTCTTC.